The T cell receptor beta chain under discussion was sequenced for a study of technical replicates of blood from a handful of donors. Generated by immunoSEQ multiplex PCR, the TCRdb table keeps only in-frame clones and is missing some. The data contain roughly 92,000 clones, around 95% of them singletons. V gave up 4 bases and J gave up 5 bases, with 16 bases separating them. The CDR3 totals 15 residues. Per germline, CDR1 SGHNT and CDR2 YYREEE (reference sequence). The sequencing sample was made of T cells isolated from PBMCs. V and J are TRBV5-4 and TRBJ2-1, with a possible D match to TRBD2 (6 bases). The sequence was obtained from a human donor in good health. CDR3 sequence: CASSVWTINNNEQFF. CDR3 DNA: TGTGCCAGCAGCGTATGGACTATTAACAACAATGAGCAGTTCTTC.